This TCR beta chain was profiled in a study of T cell responses to AZD1222 COVID-19 vaccine. The J segment lost 7 bases and the V segment lost 5 bases, leaving 6 bases of the junction unmatched. CDR1 and CDR2 (germline): MNHEY, SMNVEV (reference sequence). The CDR3 sequence is 13 residues long. Overall study results and limits: Researchers report vaccine-associated CD4 TCRs spanning spike, with dominance at 160-218 and 743-854. Just a handful of people given AZD1222 tested seropositive at baseline. White British donors predominated, females outnumbered males, and clonal diversity was possibly underestimated.

The method was immunoSEQ multiplex PCR; TCRdb's version includes in-frame clones alone and lacks a portion of them. The sample consists of roughly 180,000 clones, over 80% of them appearing once. Details on this clone: Its antigen is as yet unknown.

The sample consisted of peripheral blood, taken 28 days after the second dose of the MenACWY control vaccine. The clonotype was recovered from an adult who received the MenACWY meningococcal vaccine as a control. The chain employs TRBV27 and TRBJ1-2; 8 bases are shared with TRBD1. CDR3: CASSRTGKRGYTF. CDR3 DNA sequence: TGTGCCAGCAGTAGGACAGGGAAACGTGGCTACACCTTC.